These 10 T cell receptor beta chains came from one sample sequenced in a study of multiple sclerosis patients with progressive multifocal leukoencephalopathy. The data were produced by immunoSEQ multiplex PCR, yet TCRdb's version contains in-frame clones alone and is incomplete. Among 25,000 to 35,000 clones listed, about nine tenths were seen once. The time point denotes: time of PML onset. The sequencing used PBMCs, collected from a patient treated with natalizumab. These receptors were obtained from a woman in her thirties or forties with progressive multifocal leukoencephalopathy.

This clone has more than one count but fewer than ten. The gene calls are TRBV19 and TRBJ2-6, with 10 bases matching TRBD1. CDR3 length: 18 residues. Germline assignment: CDR1 LNHDA and CDR2 SQIVND (reference sequence). J was trimmed by 1 base and V by 4 bases; bases with no gene match: 7. The CDR3 DNA is TGTGCCAGTAGTAGACAGGGGGCGCTGGCTTCTGGGGCCAACGTCCTGACTTTC. Its translation is CASSRQGALASGANVLTF.

This clone turned up a few times. The genes are TRBV29-1 and TRBJ1-1; D is unclear. From germline, CDR1 is SQVTM and CDR2 ANQGSEA. The CDR3 spans 12 residues. Trimming pared 7 bases from V and 2 bases from J, leaving 11 bases between. DNA of the CDR3: TGCAGCGCCAAATCGACCAACACTGAAGCTTTCTTT. Translated, it gives CSAKSTNTEAFF.

V and J are TRBV7-2 and TRBJ2-7, with TRBD1 matching over 9 bases. From germline, CDR1 is SGHTA and CDR2 FQGNSA. The CDR3 is 14 amino acids. J lost 3 bases, V lost 5 bases, and 5 bases had no gene match. The CDR3 protein is CASSLDRGSYEQYF. The CDR3 nucleotides are TGTGCCAGCAGCCTCGACAGGGGGAGCTACGAGCAGTACTTC.

The V and J genes are TRBV29-1 and TRBJ1-1, with D unresolved. Germline lookup yields CDR1 SQVTM and CDR2 ANQGSEA. The ends were cut back, 7 bases at V and 0 bases at J, with 18 bases in the middle. There are 15 residues in the CDR3. The CDR3 coding sequence is TGCAGCGCCTTATACGTCGGACGGGTGAACACTGAAGCTTTCTTT. Amino acid sequence: CSALYVGRVNTEAFF.

This chain joins TRBV18 and TRBJ1-5, with a possible D match to TRBD1 (5 bases). This CDR3 has 15 amino acids. Germline V gene lookup returns CDR1 KGHSH and CDR2 LQKENI. Deletions cut 2 bases from V and 0 bases from J, with 8 bases between. The CDR3 nucleotides read TGTGCCAGCTCACCAGGGGCGGTTAGCAATCAGCCCCAGCATTTT. Translated, it gives CASSPGAVSNQPQHF.

The chain carries TRBV18 and TRBJ2-3, with a tentative D call TRBD1 (5 bases). V lost 4 bases and J 2 bases, leaving 13 bases between the germline ends. In germline, CDR1 is KGHSH, CDR2 LQKENI. This CDR3 is 15 amino acids long. This chain's CDR3 is CASSLLTGSTDTQYF. CDR3 nucleotides: TGTGCCAGCTCACTATTAACAGGCTCCACAGATACGCAGTATTTT. Supplemented by reference TRBV18 and TRBJ2-3, the full variable domain reads NAGVMQNPRHLVRRRGQEARLRCSPMKGHSHVYWYRQLPEEGLKFMVYLQKENIIDESGMPKERFSAEFPKEGPSILRIQQVVRGDSAAYFCASSLLTGSTDTQYFGPGTRLTVL.

This chain uses TRBV4-1 with TRBJ2-5; D perhaps matches TRBD2 (6 bases). Germline assignment: CDR1 MGHRA and CDR2 YSYEKL. The CDR3 totals 14 residues. Trimming removed 3 bases from V and 1 base from J, with 9 bases in between. The CDR3 DNA is TGCGCCAGCAGCCAGGGGGGAATCCAAGAGACCCAGTACTTC. Protein product: CASSQGGIQETQYF.

The V gene is TRBV9, the J gene TRBJ1-1, with D uncertain. Trimming shortened V by 7 bases and J by 3 bases, and 13 bases separated the two germline ends. The germline CDR1 and CDR2 sequences are SGDLS and YYNGEE. The CDR3 totals 13 residues. CDR3 sequence reads: CASDKRSDTEAFF. CDR3 coding DNA: TGTGCCAGCGACAAGAGGAGTGACACTGAAGCTTTCTTT.

The V and J genes are TRBV7-2 and TRBJ1-5; D is possibly TRBD1 (6 bases). The germline V gene encodes CDR1 SGHTA and CDR2 FQGNSA. The CDR3 has 15 amino acids. Trimming shortened V by 2 bases and J by 2 bases, and 10 bases separated the two germline ends. The CDR3 loop reads CASSLSRGGNQPQHF. DNA of the CDR3: TGTGCCAGCAGCTTATCCAGGGGTGGCAATCAGCCCCAGCATTTT.

V gene TRBV27 combines with J gene TRBJ1-1, with no clear D. Deletions cut 1 base from V and 7 bases from J, with 4 bases between. The CDR3 runs 11 residues. Germline V gene data show CDR1 as MNHEY and CDR2 as SMNVEV (reference sequence). CDR3 residues: CASSLYGEAFF. DNA of the CDR3: TGTGCCAGCAGTTTATACGGTGAAGCTTTCTTT.